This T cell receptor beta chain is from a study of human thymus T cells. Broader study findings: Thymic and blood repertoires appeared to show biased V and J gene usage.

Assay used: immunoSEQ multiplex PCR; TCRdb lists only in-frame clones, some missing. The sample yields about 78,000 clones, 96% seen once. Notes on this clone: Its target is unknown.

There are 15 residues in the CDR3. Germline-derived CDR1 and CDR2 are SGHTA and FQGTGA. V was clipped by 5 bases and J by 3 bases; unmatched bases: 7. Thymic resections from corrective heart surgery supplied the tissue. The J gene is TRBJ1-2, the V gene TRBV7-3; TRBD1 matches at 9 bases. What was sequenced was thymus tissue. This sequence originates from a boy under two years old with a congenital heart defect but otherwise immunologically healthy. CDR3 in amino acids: CASSPGQGDYYGYTF. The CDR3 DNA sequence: TGTGCCAGCAGCCCGGGACAGGGAGATTACTATGGCTACACCTTC. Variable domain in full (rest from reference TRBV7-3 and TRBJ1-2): GAGVSQTPSNKVTEKGKYVELRCDPISGHTALYWYRQSLGQGPEFLIYFQGTGAADDSGLPNDRFFAVRPEGSVSTLKIQRTERGDSAVYLCASSPGQGDYYGYTFGSGTRLTVV.